The next 3 T cell receptor beta chains were all read from a single sample in a study of shared clonotypes between healthy human individuals. Naive-designated CD8 cells lacked CD45RO, were positively enriched for CCR7, and omitted terminally differentiated effector memory CD45RA+ cells. Clones were read by immunoSEQ multiplex PCR, and TCRdb kept only the in-frame ones, dropping some. The sample contains hundreds of thousands of clones, about 92% of which appear only once. Sequencing was performed on naive CD8+ T cells sorted from blood. All receptors come from a man aged 25 to 40 in good health.

J is TRBJ1-4 and V is TRBV27; TRBD1 aligns across 9 bases. From germline, CDR1 is MNHEY and CDR2 SMNVEV (reference sequence). After removal of 5 bases from V and 7 bases from J, the junction contained 14 bases not matched to a gene. The CDR3 runs to 17 residues. In nucleotides, the CDR3 is TGTGCCAGCAGTAAAGAGAGGTCCGGGACAGGGAGTGAAAAACTGTTTTTT. This codes for CASSKERSGTGSEKLFF.

This sequence joins TRBV28 and TRBJ1-5; D ambiguous. V was trimmed by 7 bases and J by 0 bases, leaving 10 bases between them. Germline-derived CDR1 and CDR2 are MDHEN and SYDVKM. The CDR3 runs 14 residues. The CDR3 protein is CASTPGYSNQPQHF. CDR3 nucleotides: TGTGCCAGCACCCCAGGCTATAGCAATCAGCCCCAGCATTTT.

The chain carries TRBV6-1 and TRBJ2-1; TRBD2 aligns across 10 bases. CDR3 size: 17 residues. The germline CDR1 and CDR2 sequences are MNHNS and SASEGT. Losses at the gene ends were 3 bases for V and 8 bases for J; bases not matched to a gene: 13. CDR3 nucleotide sequence: TGTGCCAGCAGTGAGGCTAGCGGGAGACTTCTTTGGGATGAGCAGTTCTTC. Protein product: CASSEASGRLLWDEQFF.